The clone carrying this TCR beta chain showed up just once. Authors' methods: Reference gene primer amplification yielded estimated nucleated cell counts. Data came from immunoSEQ multiplex PCR; TCRdb stores just in-frame clones and leaves some out. From that table come the V and J calls and clone size; the DNA was used to work out D and trimming. Of tens of thousands of clones in the sample, roughly nine tenths were seen once. CDR3 size: 13 residues. Trimming cost V 0 bases and J 8 bases, with 13 bases left between them. Germline values: CDR1 GTSNPN, CDR2 SVGIG (reference sequence). The sample originates from a study of blood T cell repertoires in COVID-19. At the level of the study: The origin of the acute and convalescent COVID-19 samples was the United States, Italy and Spain. In each case, the material was cDNA or gDNA derived from T cells, B-cell-depleted T cells, or PBMCs.

The receptor comes from a man aged 65 to 85 with active or convalescent COVID-19. Sequencing was done on a sample of peripheral blood. The V and J genes are TRBV30 and TRBJ1-1; possible D gene TRBD1, 6 bases. CDR3 in DNA: TGTGCCTGGAGTGTTCGGGGGGCGGACGAAGCTTTCTTT. It specifies CAWSVRGADEAFF.